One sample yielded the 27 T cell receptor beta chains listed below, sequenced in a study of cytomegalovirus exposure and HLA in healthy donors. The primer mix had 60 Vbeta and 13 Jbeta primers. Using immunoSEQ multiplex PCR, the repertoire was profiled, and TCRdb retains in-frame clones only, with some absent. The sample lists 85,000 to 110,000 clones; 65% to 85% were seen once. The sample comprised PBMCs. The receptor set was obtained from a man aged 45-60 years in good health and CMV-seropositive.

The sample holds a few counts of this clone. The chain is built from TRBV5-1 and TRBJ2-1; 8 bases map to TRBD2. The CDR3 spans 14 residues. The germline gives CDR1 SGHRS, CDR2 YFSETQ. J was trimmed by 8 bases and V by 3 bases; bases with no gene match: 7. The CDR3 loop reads CASSSVAGNDEQFF. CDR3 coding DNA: TGCGCCAGCAGCTCCGTAGCGGGAAACGATGAGCAGTTCTTC.

CDR3 nucleotide sequence: TGTGCCAGCAGCGCACCTTCAGGGATAGCCCCAATCTCTGGGGCCAACGTCCTGACTTTC. Translated: CASSAPSGIAPISGANVLTF. The V call is TRBV28, the J call TRBJ2-6; a weak D match, TRBD1 (5 bases). Trimming pared 6 bases from V and 0 bases from J, leaving 24 bases between. CDR3 size: 20 residues. The germline gives CDR1 MDHEN, CDR2 SYDVKM.

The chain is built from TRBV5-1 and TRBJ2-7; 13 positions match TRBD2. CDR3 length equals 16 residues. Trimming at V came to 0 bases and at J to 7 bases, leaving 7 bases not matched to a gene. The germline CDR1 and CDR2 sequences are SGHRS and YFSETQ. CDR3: CASSLGGLAGEREQYF. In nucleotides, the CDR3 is TGCGCCAGCAGCTTGGGAGGACTAGCGGGAGAGAGGGAGCAGTACTTC.

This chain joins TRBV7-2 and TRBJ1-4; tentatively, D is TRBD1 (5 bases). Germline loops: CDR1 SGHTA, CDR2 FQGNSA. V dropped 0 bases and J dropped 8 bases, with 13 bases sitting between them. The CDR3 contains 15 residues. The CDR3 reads CASSLARGLGEKLFF. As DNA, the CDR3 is TGTGCCAGCAGCTTAGCCCGGGGGTTGGGAGAAAAACTGTTTTTT.

CDR3 residues: CASTLPAKNIQYF. CDR3 DNA sequence: TGTGCCAGCACCCTCCCCGCCAAAAACATTCAGTACTTC. This chain links TRBV7-2 with TRBJ2-4, with D unclear. The CDR3 runs to 13 residues. Germline loops: CDR1 SGHTA, CDR2 FQGNSA. V shed 7 bases and J shed 1 base, with 8 bases lying between them.

The CDR3, as DNA: TGTGCCAGCAGTGAAATGCCAGGGGGCAACACCGGGGAGCTGTTTTTT. It translates to CASSEMPGGNTGELFF. J is TRBJ2-2 and V is TRBV6-1, with 8 bases matching TRBD1. The germline V gene encodes CDR1 MNHNS and CDR2 SASEGT. V gave up 2 bases and J gave up 2 bases; unmatched junction bases: 4. This CDR3 has 16 residues.

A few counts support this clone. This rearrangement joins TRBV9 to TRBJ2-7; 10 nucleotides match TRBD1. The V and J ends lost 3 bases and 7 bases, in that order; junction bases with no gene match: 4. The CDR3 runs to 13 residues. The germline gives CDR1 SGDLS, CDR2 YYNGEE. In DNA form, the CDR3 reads TGTGCCAGCAGCGCCGGGACAGGGGATGAGCAGTACTTC. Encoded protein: CASSAGTGDEQYF. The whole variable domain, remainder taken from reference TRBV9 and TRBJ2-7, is DSGVTQTPKHLITATGQRVTLRCSPRSGDLSVYWYQQSLDQGLQFLIQYYNGEERAKGNILERFSAQQFPDLHSELNLSSLELGDSALYFCASSAGTGDEQYFGPGTRLTVT.

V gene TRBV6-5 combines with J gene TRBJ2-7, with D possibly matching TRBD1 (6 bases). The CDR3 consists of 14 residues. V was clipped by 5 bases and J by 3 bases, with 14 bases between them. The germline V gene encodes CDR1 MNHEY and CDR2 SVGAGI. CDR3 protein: CASSRDNANYEQYF. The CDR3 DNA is TGTGCCAGCAGTCGGGACAACGCGAACTACGAGCAGTACTTC.

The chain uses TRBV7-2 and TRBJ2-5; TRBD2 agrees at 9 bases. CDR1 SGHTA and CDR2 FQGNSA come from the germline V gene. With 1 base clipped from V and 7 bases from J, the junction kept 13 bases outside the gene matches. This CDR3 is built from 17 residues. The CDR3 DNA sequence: TGTGCCAGCAGCTTAGAATCGGGGGGTAGCGGGAGCGGGACCCAGTACTTC. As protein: CASSLESGGSGSGTQYF.

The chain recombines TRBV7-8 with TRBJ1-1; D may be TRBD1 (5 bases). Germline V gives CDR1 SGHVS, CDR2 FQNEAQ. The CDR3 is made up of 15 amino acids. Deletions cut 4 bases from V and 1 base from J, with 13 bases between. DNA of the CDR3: TGTGCCAGCAGCTGGACGGGACTCCAGAACACTGAAGCTTTCTTT. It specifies CASSWTGLQNTEAFF. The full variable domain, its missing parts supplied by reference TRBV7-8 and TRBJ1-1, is GAGVSQSPRYKVAKRGQDVALRCDPISGHVSLFWYQQALGQGPEFLTYFQNEAQLDKSGLPSDRFFAERPEGSVSTLKIQRTQQEDSAVYLCASSWTGLQNTEAFFGQGTRLTVV.

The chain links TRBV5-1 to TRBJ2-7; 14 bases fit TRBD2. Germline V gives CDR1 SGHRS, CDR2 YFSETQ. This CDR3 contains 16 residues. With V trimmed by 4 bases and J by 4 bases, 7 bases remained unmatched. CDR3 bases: TGCGCCAGCAGCCCGACTAGCGGGAGGGCTTATTACGAGCAGTACTTC. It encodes CASSPTSGRAYYEQYF.

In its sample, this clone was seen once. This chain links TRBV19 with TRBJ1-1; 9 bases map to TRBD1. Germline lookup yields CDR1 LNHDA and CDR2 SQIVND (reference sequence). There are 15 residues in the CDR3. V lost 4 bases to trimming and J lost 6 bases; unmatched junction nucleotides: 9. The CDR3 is CASSRGDREVSEAFF. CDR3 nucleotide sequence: TGTGCCAGTAGTAGGGGGGACAGGGAGGTTTCTGAAGCTTTCTTT.

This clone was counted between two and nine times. CDR3 bases: TGTGCCAGCAGCCGGGACTATGCAATCAATGAGCAGTTCTTC. Translation gives CASSRDYAINEQFF. The V and J genes are TRBV7-2 and TRBJ2-1, with 7 bases aligning to TRBD2. Germline V gene sequence: CDR1 SGHTA, CDR2 FQGNSA. The CDR3 extends over 14 amino acids. The J segment lost 6 bases and the V segment lost 5 bases, leaving 7 bases of the junction unmatched.

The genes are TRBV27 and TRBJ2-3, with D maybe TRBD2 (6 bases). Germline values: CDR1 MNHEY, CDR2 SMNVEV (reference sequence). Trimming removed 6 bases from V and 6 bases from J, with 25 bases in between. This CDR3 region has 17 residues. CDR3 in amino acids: CASRSPLRRDPWDTQYF. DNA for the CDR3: TGTGCCAGCAGATCCCCCCTTCGGCGGGACCCCTGGGATACGCAGTATTTT.

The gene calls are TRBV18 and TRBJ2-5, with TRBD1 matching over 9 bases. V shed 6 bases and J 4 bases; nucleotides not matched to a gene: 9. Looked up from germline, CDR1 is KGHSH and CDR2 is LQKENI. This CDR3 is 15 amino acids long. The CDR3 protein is CASSLGQGKRETQYF. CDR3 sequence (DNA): TGTGCCAGCTCCTTGGGACAGGGAAAACGAGAGACCCAGTACTTC. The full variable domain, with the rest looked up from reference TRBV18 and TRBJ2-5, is NAGVMQNPRHLVRRRGQEARLRCSPMKGHSHVYWYRQLPEEGLKFMVYLQKENIIDESGMPKERFSAEFPKEGPSILRIQQVVRGDSAAYFCASSLGQGKRETQYFGPGTRLLVL.

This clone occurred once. The chain's CDR3 is CASREYTTNEKLFF. The CDR3, as DNA: TGTGCCAGCAGGGAATATACAACTAATGAAAAACTGTTTTTT. The chain links TRBV2 to TRBJ1-4; no reliable D call. This CDR3 contains 14 residues. Germline values: CDR1 SNHLY, CDR2 FYNNEI. Trimming shortened V by 6 bases and J by 0 bases, and 8 bases separated the two germline ends.

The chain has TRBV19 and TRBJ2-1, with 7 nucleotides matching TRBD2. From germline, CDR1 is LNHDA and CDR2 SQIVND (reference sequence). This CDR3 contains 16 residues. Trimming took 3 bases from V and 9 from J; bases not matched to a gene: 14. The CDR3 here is CASSISNGGRGSEQFF. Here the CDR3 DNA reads TGTGCCAGTAGTATCTCTAACGGCGGGAGAGGATCTGAGCAGTTCTTC.

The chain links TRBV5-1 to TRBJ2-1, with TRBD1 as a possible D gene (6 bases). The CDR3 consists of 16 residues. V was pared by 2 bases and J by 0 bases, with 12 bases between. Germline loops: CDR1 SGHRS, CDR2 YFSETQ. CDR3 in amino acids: CASSLYRVDSYNEQFF. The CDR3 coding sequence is TGCGCCAGCAGCTTATACAGGGTGGACTCCTACAATGAGCAGTTCTTC.

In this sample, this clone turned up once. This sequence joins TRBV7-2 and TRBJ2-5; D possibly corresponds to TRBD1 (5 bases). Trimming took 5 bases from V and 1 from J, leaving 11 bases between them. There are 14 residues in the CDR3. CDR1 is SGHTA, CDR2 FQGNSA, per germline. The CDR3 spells CASSLGAFQETQYF. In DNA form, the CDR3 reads TGTGCCAGCAGCCTTGGGGCCTTCCAAGAGACCCAGTACTTC. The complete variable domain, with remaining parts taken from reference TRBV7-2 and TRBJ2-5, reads GAGVSQSPSNKVTEKGKDVELRCDPISGHTALYWYRQSLGQGLEFLIYFQGNSAPDKSGLPSDRFSAERTGGSVSTLTIQRTQQEDSAVYLCASSLGAFQETQYFGPGTRLLVL.

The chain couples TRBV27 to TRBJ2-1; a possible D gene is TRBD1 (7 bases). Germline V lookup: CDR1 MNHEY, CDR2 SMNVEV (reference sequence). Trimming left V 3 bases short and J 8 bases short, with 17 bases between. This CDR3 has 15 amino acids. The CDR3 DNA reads TGTGCCAGCAGTTTTTGGAGGGGGCCTGGAGATGAGCAGTTCTTC. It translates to CASSFWRGPGDEQFF.

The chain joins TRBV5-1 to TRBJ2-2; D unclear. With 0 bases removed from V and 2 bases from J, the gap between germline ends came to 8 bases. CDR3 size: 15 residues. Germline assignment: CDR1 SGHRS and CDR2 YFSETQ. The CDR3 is CASSLGADNTGELFF. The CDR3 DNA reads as TGCGCCAGCAGCTTGGGGGCAGACAACACCGGGGAGCTGTTTTTT.

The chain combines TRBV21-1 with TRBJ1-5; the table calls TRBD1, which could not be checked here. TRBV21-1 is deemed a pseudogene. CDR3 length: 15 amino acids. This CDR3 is CASSSLTGACQPQHF. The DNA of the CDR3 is TGTGCCAGCAGCTCCTTGACAGGGGCATGTCAGCCCCAGCATTTT.

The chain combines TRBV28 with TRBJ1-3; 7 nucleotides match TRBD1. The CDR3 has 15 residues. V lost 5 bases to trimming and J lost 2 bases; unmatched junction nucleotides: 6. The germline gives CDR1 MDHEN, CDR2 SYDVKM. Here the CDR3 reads CASSQGTVPGNTIYF. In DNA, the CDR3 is TGTGCCAGCAGTCAAGGGACAGTCCCTGGAAACACCATATATTTT. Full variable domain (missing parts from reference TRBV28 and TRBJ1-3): DVKVTQSSRYLVKRTGEKVFLECVQDMDHENMFWYRQDPGLGLRLIYFSYDVKMKEKGDIPEGYSVSREKKERFSLILESASTNQTSMYLCASSQGTVPGNTIYFGEGSWLTVV.

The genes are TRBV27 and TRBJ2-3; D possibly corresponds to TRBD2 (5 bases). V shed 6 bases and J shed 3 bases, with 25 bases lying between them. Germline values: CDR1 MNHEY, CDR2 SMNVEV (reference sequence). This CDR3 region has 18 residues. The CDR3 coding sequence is TGTGCCAGCAGGAGTTTGAACCGGGGTCTAGGTTATACAGATACGCAGTATTTT. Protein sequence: CASRSLNRGLGYTDTQYF.

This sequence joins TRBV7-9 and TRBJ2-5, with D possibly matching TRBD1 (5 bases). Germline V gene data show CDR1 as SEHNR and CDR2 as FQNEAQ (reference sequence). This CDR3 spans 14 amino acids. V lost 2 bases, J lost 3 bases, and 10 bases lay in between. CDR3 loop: CASSLLTAEETQYF. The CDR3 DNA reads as TGTGCCAGCAGCTTATTGACAGCTGAAGAGACCCAGTACTTC.

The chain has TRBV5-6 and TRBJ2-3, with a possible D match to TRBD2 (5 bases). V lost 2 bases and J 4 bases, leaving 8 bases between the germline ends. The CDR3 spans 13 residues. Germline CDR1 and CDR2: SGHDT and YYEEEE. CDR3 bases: TGTGCCAGCAGCTTCGGGGTAGCAGATACGCAGTATTTT. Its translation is CASSFGVADTQYF. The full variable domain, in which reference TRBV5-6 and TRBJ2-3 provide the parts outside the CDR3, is DAGVTQSPTHLIKTRGQQVTLRCSPKSGHDTVSWYQQALGQGPQFIFQYYEEEERQRGNFPDRFSGHQFPNYSSELNVNALLLGDSALYLCASSFGVADTQYFGPGTRLTVL.

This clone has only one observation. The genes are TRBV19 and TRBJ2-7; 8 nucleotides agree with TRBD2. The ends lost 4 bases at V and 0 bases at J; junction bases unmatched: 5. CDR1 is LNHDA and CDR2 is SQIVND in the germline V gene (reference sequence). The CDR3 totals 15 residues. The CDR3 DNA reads TGTGCCAGTAGTAAGGGAGCGGGGGTCTCCTACGAGCAGTACTTC. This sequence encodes CASSKGAGVSYEQYF. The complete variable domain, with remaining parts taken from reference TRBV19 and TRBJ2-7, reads DGGITQSPKYLFRKEGQNVTLSCEQNLNHDAMYWYRQDPGQGLRLIYYSQIVNDFQKGDIAEGYSVSREKKESFPLTVTSAQKNPTAFYLCASSKGAGVSYEQYFGPGTRLTVT.